These 21 T cell receptor beta chains were all obtained from the same sample, sequenced in a study of T-cell memory formation after mild COVID-19. One entry per CDR3 protein, called by TCRdb with MiXCR from the 5' RACE reads. This table has 450,000 or so distinct CDR3 sequences, over 15% appearing once. Sequences were obtained from PBMCs or a T cell subset sorted from them (not recorded which). All receptors come from an adult woman who had mild COVID-19 (a few samples of this study predate the infection). Cell type and time point are not known.

This clonotype was observed a few times. The chain joins TRBV7-2 to TRBJ2-1; 13 nucleotides agree with TRBD2. CDR3 length: 14 amino acids. Trimming at V came to 6 bases and at J to 8 bases, leaving 4 bases not matched to a gene. The germline V gene encodes CDR1 SGHTA and CDR2 FQGNSA. In nucleotides, the CDR3 is TGTGCCAGCAGTTGGACTAGCGGGAGCTATGAGCAGTTCTTC. Amino acids: CASSWTSGSYEQFF.

This clonotype was found a few times. The chain uses TRBV2 and TRBJ1-2; D possibly corresponds to TRBD1 (6 bases). This CDR3 has 11 residues. The germline CDR1 and CDR2 sequences are SNHLY and FYNNEI. Trimming removed 3 bases at V and 13 bases at J, with 12 bases between. The chain's CDR3 is CASSDRGGPTF. CDR3 in DNA: TGTGCCAGCAGTGATAGAGGGGGACCCACCTTC. Full variable domain (rest looked up from reference TRBV2 and TRBJ1-2): EPEVTQTPSHQVTQMGQEVILRCVPISNHLYFYWYRQILGQKVEFLVSFYNNEISEKSEIFDDQFSVERPDGSNFTLKIRSTKLEDSAMYFCASSDRGGPTFGSGTRLTVV.

The rearrangement links TRBV6-5 to TRBJ1-5; possible D gene TRBD1, 5 bases. CDR3 length: 15 residues. Per the germline V gene, CDR1 is MNHEY and CDR2 is SVGAGI. Trimming cost V 5 bases and J 6 bases, with 17 bases left between them. The CDR3 reads CASSLDQGGGQPQHF. In nucleotides, the CDR3 is TGTGCCAGCAGTCTAGACCAGGGAGGAGGTCAGCCCCAGCATTTT.

Only a few counts were recorded for this clonotype. The chain recombines TRBV11-3 with TRBJ2-1; possible D gene TRBD2, 5 bases. Germline values: CDR1 SGHNT, CDR2 YENEEA. This CDR3 is 17 amino acids long. V was pared by 6 bases and J by 0 bases, with 18 bases between. The CDR3 bases are TGTGCCAGCAGGGAAGGACTGGGCGGAAGCTCCTACAATGAGCAGTTCTTC. As protein: CASREGLGGSSYNEQFF.

The chain uses TRBV20-1 and TRBJ2-3; D possibly uses TRBD1 or TRBD2 (5 bases each). V was clipped by 6 bases and J by 4 bases, with 17 bases between them. CDR1 is DFQATT and CDR2 is SNEGSKA in the germline V gene (reference sequence). The CDR3 has 14 amino acids. CDR3: CSAPRAGRADTQYF. The CDR3 DNA follows: TGCAGTGCCCCCAGGGCGGGCCGCGCAGATACGCAGTATTTT.

The J gene is TRBJ2-7, the V gene TRBV25-1; no firm D call. The ends were cut back, 1 base at V and 6 bases at J, with 4 bases in the middle. The CDR3 consists of 11 residues. The germline V gene has CDR1 MGHDK and CDR2 SYGVNS. The CDR3 DNA reads TGTGCCAGCAGTGAATTCTGCGAGCAGTACTTC. This encodes CASSEFCEQYF.

This clonotype was counted many times. The genes are TRBV19 and TRBJ1-5, with D uncertain. From germline, CDR1 is LNHDA and CDR2 SQIVND (reference sequence). The CDR3 loop spans 15 amino acids. Trimming took 5 bases from V and 3 from J, leaving 14 bases between them. CDR3 in DNA: TGTGCCAGTAGTCCCACCGACCAGCCCAATCAGCCCCAGCATTTT. It specifies CASSPTDQPNQPQHF.

This clonotype was found a few times. The genes are TRBV7-8 and TRBJ1-6, with no clear D. The CDR3 totals 15 residues. V gave up 5 bases and J gave up 8 bases, with 16 bases separating them. Germline V lookup: CDR1 SGHVS, CDR2 FQNEAQ. This CDR3 is CASSPPIRIYSPLHF. For the CDR3, the DNA is TGTGCCAGCAGCCCCCCGATCCGGATCTATTCACCCCTCCACTTT.

The rearrangement links TRBV6-2 or TRBV6-3 to TRBJ2-1, with TRBD2 matching over 9 bases. The CDR3 spans 15 residues. Looked up from germline, CDR1 is MNHEY and CDR2 is SVGEGT. V shed 5 bases, J shed 9 bases, and the junction held 11 bases outside the gene matches. The CDR3 DNA reads as TGTGCCAGCAGTGTCAGCCTAGCGGGAATGGTTGAGCAGTTCTTC. As protein: CASSVSLAGMVEQFF.

This chain joins TRBV5-1 and TRBJ2-1; 12 nucleotides match TRBD2. The germline V gene has CDR1 SGHRS and CDR2 YFSETQ. J lost 10 bases, V lost 5 bases, and 7 bases had no gene match. The CDR3 runs to 14 residues. CDR3: CASRRLAGDREQFF. The CDR3 DNA reads TGCGCCAGCAGACGACTAGCGGGGGACCGAGAGCAGTTCTTC.

The rearrangement joins TRBV24-1 to TRBJ2-3; no definite D call. This CDR3 has 17 residues. V was clipped by 2 bases and J by 0 bases, with 14 bases between them. The germline gives CDR1 KGHDR, CDR2 SFDVKD. The CDR3 here is CATSDYPVRTSTDTQYF. In DNA, the CDR3 is TGTGCCACCAGTGATTATCCAGTGCGCACGAGCACAGATACGCAGTATTTT.

The gene calls are TRBV20-1 and TRBJ1-1; TRBD1 might be the D (6 bases). The germline CDR1 and CDR2 sequences are DFQATT and SNEGSKA (reference sequence). The CDR3 is 12 residues long. Deletions cut 6 bases from V and 6 bases from J, with 14 bases between. The CDR3 loop is CSALGGLAEAFF. The CDR3 region has the DNA TGCAGTGCCCTGGGGGGGCTCGCTGAAGCTTTCTTT.

V and J are TRBV20-1 and TRBJ2-1; D may match TRBD1 or TRBD2 (5 bases each). Deletions cut 1 base from V and 8 bases from J, with 6 bases between. Germline CDR1 and CDR2: DFQATT and SNEGSKA (reference sequence). The CDR3 consists of 11 residues. The CDR3 nucleotides are TGCAGTGCTAGAGGGGGGTATGAGCAGTTCTTC. It specifies CSARGGYEQFF.

V is TRBV4-1 and J is TRBJ1-1; D perhaps matches TRBD1 (5 bases). The CDR3 runs 16 residues. With 0 bases removed from V and 1 base from J, the gap between germline ends came to 12 bases. Germline loops: CDR1 MGHRA, CDR2 YSYEKL. The CDR3 spells CASSQDRSRANTEAFF. The CDR3 DNA reads TGCGCCAGCAGCCAAGATCGAAGCAGGGCGAACACTGAAGCTTTCTTT.

This clonotype was detected a few times. V usage is TRBV29-1 and J usage is TRBJ2-2; D is unresolved. Between the trimmed V and J ends, which lost 6 bases and 5 bases, there was a span of 7 bases. This CDR3 has 11 amino acids. Germline values: CDR1 SQVTM, CDR2 ANQGSEA. As DNA, the CDR3 is TGCAGCGTCCTCCGAACCGGGGAGCTGTTTTTT. Encoded protein: CSVLRTGELFF.

The rearrangement links TRBV6-2 or TRBV6-3 to TRBJ2-3; D may be TRBD1 or TRBD2 (6 bases each). The CDR3 contains 14 residues. V lost 7 bases to trimming and J lost 2 bases, with 13 bases between them. Germline values: CDR1 MNHEY, CDR2 SVGEGT. The CDR3 loop is CASTPWGATDTQYF. CDR3 bases: TGTGCCAGCACGCCTTGGGGGGCCACAGATACGCAGTATTTT.

V usage is TRBV6-5 and J usage is TRBJ1-1, with D possibly matching TRBD1 (6 bases). The CDR3 covers 18 residues. Looked up from germline, CDR1 is MNHEY and CDR2 is SVGAGI. V lost 0 bases, J lost 0 bases, and 17 bases lay in between. The CDR3 region is CASSYSSLGGPMNTEAFF. Here the CDR3 DNA reads TGTGCCAGCAGTTACTCGAGTTTGGGGGGCCCAATGAACACTGAAGCTTTCTTT.

The chain employs TRBV25-1 and TRBJ1-4, with no clear D. V was cut by 9 bases and J by 3 bases, with 11 bases left in between. The CDR3 runs to 13 residues. CDR1 and CDR2 from the germline V gene are MGHDK and SYGVNS. The CDR3 is CASRRASNEKLFF. CDR3 bases: TGTGCCAGTAGGAGGGCTTCTAATGAAAAACTGTTTTTT. The full variable domain, with the rest looked up from reference TRBV25-1 and TRBJ1-4, is EADIYQTPRYLVIGTGKKITLECSQTMGHDKMYWYQQDPGMELHLIHYSYGVNSTEKGDLSSESTVSRIRTEHFPLTLESARPSHTSQYLCASRRASNEKLFFGSGTQLSVL.

This clonotype was picked up many times. The chain's CDR3 is CASSRQLNTEAFF. The CDR3 DNA reads as TGTGCCAGCAGTCGACAGTTGAACACTGAAGCTTTCTTT. The V gene is TRBV12-3 or TRBV12-4, the J gene TRBJ1-1; perhaps TRBD1 as D (5 bases). Trimming stripped 5 bases from V and 0 bases from J, with 7 bases between. There are 13 residues in the CDR3.

This clonotype was recorded a few times. The rearrangement uses TRBV7-9 and TRBJ2-2; perhaps TRBD1 as D (6 bases). The CDR3 covers 15 residues. V lost 6 bases and J 5 bases, leaving 16 bases between the germline ends. CDR1 is SEHNR and CDR2 is FQNEAQ in the germline V gene (reference sequence). CDR3 DNA: TGTGCCAGCAGAACACCGGGACATACGACCGGGGAGCTGTTTTTT. This codes for CASRTPGHTTGELFF.

Many counts were recorded for this clonotype. The chain joins TRBV5-1 to TRBJ2-5; 7 bases line up with TRBD1. This CDR3 spans 14 amino acids. J gave up 5 bases and V 5 bases, and 9 bases lay outside the gene matches. The germline V gene has CDR1 SGHRS and CDR2 YFSETQ. The CDR3 DNA is TGCGCCAGCAGTCGATCAGGGGGATGGGAGACCCAGTACTTC. Residues: CASSRSGGWETQYF. The variable domain in full, completed from reference TRBV5-1 and TRBJ2-5, reads KAGVTQTPRYLIKTRGQQVTLSCSPISGHRSVSWYQQTPGQGLQFLFEYFSETQRNKGNFPGRFSGRQFSNSRSEMNVSTLELGDSALYLCASSRSGGWETQYFGPGTRLLVL.